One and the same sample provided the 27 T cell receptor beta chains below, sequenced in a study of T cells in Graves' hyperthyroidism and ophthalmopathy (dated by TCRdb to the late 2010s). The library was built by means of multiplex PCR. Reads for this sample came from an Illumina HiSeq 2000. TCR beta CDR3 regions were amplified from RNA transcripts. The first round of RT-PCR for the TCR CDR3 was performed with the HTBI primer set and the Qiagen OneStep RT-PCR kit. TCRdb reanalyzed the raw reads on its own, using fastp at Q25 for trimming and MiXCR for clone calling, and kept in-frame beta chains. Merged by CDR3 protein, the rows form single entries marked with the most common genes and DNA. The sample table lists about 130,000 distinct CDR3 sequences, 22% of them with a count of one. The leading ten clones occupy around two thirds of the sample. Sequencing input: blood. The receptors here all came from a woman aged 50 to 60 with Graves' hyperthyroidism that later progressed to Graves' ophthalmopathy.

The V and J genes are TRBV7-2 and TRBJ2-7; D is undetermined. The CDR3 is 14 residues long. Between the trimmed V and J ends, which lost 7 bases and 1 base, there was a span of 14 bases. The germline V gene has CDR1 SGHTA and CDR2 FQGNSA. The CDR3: CASTSPTASYEQYF. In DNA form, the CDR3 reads TGTGCCAGCACTTCCCCCACCGCATCCTACGAGCAGTACTTC.

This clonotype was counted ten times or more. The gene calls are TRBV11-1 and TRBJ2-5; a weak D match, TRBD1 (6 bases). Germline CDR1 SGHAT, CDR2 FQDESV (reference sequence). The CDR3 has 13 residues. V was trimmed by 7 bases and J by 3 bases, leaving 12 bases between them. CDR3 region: CASTVRGKETQYF. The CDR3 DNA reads TGTGCCAGCACCGTGAGGGGGAAAGAGACCCAGTACTTC.

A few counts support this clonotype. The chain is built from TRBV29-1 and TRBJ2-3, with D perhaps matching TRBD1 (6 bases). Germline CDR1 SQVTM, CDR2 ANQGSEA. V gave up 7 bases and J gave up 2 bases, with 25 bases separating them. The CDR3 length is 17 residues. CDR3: CSGRGQTTGWDTDTQYF. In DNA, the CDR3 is TGCAGCGGGCGAGGACAGACTACCGGGTGGGACACAGATACGCAGTATTTT.

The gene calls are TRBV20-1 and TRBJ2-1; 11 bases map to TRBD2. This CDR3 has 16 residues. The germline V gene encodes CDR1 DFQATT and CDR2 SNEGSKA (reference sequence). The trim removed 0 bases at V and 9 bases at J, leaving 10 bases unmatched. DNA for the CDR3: TGCAGTGCTAGAGATCCGGGTAGCGGGAGGGCCTTTGAGCAGTTCTTC. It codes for CSARDPGSGRAFEQFF.

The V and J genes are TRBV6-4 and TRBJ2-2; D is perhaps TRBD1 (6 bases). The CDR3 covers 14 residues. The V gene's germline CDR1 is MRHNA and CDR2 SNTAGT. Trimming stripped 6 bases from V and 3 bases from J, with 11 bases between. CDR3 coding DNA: TGTGCCAGCAGGGAGACAGGTTACACCGGGGAGCTGTTTTTT. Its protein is CASRETGYTGELFF.

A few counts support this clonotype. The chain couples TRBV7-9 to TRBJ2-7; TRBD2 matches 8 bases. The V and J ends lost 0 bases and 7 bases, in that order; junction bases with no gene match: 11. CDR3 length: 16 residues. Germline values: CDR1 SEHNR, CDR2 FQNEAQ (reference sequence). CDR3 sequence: CASSLAGGLQRGEQYF. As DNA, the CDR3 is TGTGCCAGCAGCTTAGCGGGGGGACTCCAGCGGGGGGAGCAGTACTTC.

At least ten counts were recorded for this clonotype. Here the CDR3 reads CASSPTTSRVNEQFF. CDR3 bases: TGTGCCAGCAGCCCGACTACCTCAAGGGTCAATGAGCAGTTCTTC. The V call is TRBV3-1, the J call TRBJ2-1; perhaps TRBD2 as D (5 bases). Germline CDR1 and CDR2: LGHDT and YNNKEL (reference sequence). This CDR3 is built from 15 residues. Trimming stripped 4 bases from V and 6 bases from J, with 16 bases between.

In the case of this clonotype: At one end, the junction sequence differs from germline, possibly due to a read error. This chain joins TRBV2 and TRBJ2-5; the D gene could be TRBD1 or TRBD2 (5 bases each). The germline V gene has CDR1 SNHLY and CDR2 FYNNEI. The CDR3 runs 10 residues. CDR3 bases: TGTGCCAGCAGTGGACCCGGGACGCACTTC. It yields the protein CASSGPGTHF.

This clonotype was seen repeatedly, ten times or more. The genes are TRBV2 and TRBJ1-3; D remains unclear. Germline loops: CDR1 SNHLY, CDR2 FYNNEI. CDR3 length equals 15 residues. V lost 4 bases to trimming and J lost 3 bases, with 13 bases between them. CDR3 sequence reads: CASSVGSQFGNTIYF. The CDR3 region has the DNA TGTGCCAGCAGTGTTGGGTCGCAGTTTGGAAACACCATATATTTT.

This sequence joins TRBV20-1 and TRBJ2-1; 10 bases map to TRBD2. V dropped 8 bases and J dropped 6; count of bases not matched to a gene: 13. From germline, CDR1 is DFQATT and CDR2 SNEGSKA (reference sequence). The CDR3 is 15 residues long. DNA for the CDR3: TGCAGTCCAGACCCAGCGGGGGGGTTTGGCAATGAGCAGTTCTTC. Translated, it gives CSPDPAGGFGNEQFF.

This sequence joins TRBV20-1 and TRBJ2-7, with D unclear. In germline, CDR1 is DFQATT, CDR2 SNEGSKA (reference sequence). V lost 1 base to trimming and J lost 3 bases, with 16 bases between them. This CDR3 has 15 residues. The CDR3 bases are TGCAGTGCTAGAGGCGGCCCTGGGAAACACTACGAGCAGTACTTC. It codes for CSARGGPGKHYEQYF.

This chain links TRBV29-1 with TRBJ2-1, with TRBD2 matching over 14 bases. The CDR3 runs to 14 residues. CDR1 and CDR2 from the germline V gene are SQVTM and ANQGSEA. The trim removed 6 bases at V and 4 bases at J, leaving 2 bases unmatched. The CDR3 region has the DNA TGCAGCGTCCGGACTAGCGGGAGGTACAATGAGCAGTTCTTC. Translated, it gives CSVRTSGRYNEQFF.

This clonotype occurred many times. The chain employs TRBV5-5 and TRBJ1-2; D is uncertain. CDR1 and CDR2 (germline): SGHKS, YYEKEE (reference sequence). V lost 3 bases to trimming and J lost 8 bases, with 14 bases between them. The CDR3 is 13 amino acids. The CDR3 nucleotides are TGTGCCAGCAGCTCTCCGGGAAGAAAGGGCTACACCTTC. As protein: CASSSPGRKGYTF.

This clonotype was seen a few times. The DNA of the CDR3 is TGTGCCAGCAGTCAGCCCGGTTCGGGTTTCGGCAATCAGCCCCAGCATTTT. It translates to CASSQPGSGFGNQPQHF. The V call is TRBV6-2 or TRBV6-3, the J call TRBJ1-5, with D unclear. Germline values: CDR1 MNHEY, CDR2 SVGEGT. The CDR3 contains 17 residues. Deletions cut 5 bases from V and 2 bases from J, with 19 bases between.

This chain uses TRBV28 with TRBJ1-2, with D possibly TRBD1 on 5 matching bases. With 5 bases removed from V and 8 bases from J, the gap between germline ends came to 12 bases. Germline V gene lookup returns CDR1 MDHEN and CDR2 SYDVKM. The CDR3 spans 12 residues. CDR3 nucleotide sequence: TGTGCCAGCAGTGGGGGTTATAGGGGCTACACCTTC. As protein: CASSGGYRGYTF.

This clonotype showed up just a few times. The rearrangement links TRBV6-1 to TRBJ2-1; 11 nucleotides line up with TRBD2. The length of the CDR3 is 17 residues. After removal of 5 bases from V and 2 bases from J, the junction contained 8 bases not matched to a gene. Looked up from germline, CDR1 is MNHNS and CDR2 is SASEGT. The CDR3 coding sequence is TGTGCCAGCAGTAGACGGGGGACTAGCGGACCCTACAATGAGCAGTTCTTC. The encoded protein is CASSRRGTSGPYNEQFF.

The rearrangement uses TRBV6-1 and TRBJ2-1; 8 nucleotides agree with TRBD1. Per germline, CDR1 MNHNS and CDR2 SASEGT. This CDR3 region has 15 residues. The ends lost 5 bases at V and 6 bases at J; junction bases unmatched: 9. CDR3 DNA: TGTGCCAGCAGTAGACCCGGGACAGGCGGCAATGAGCAGTTCTTC. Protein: CASSRPGTGGNEQFF.

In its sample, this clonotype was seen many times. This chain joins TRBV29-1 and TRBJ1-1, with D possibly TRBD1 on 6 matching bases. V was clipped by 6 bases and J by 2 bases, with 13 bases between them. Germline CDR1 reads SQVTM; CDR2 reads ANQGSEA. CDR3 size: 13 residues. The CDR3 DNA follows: TGCAGCGTCGTGAAGGGGGAAAACACTGAAGCTTTCTTT. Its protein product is CSVVKGENTEAFF.

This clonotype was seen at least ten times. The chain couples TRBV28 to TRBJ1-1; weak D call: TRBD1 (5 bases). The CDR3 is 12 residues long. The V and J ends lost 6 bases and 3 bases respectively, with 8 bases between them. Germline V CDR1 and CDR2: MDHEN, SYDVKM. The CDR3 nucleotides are TGTGCCAGCAGATTGACAGACACTGAAGCTTTCTTT. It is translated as CASRLTDTEAFF. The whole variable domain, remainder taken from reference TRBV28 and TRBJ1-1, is DVKVTQSSRYLVKRTGEKVFLECVQDMDHENMFWYRQDPGLGLRLIYFSYDVKMKEKGDIPEGYSVSREKKERFSLILESASTNQTSMYLCASRLTDTEAFFGQGTRLTVV.

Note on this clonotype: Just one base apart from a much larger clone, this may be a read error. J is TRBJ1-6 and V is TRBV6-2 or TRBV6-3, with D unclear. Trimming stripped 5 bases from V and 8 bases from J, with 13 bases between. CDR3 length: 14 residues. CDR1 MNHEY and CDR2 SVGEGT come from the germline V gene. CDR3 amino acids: CASSAVASDSPLHF. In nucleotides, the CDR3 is TGTGCCAGCAGTGCGGTCGCATCGGATTCACCCCTCCACTTT.

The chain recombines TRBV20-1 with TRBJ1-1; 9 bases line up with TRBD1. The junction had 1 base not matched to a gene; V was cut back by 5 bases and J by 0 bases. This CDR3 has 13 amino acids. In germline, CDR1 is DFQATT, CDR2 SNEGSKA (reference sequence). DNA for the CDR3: TGCAGTGCTGGACAGGGGATGAACACTGAAGCTTTCTTT. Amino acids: CSAGQGMNTEAFF.

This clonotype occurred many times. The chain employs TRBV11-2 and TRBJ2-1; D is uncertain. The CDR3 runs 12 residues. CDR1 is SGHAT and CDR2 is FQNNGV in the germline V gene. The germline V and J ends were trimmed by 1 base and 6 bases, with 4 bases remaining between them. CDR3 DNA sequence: TGTGCCAGCAGCTTAGCTGGCAATGAGCAGTTCTTC. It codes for CASSLAGNEQFF.

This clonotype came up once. The CDR3 region is CASSLSGTPQSEQYF. Here the CDR3 DNA reads TGCGCCAGCAGCTTGTCCGGGACACCCCAGTCGGAGCAGTACTTC. The chain joins TRBV5-1 to TRBJ2-7; D may be TRBD1 (6 bases). Germline CDR1 SGHRS, CDR2 YFSETQ. This CDR3 is built from 15 residues. Trimming shortened V by 1 base and J by 7 bases, and 18 bases separated the two germline ends.

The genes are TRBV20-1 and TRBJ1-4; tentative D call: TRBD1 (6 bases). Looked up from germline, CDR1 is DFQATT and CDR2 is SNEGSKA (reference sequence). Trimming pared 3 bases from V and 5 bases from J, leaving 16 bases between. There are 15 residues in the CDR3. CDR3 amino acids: CSASARGSLNEKLFF. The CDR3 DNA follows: TGCAGTGCTAGTGCAAGGGGGTCCTTGAATGAAAAACTGTTTTTT.

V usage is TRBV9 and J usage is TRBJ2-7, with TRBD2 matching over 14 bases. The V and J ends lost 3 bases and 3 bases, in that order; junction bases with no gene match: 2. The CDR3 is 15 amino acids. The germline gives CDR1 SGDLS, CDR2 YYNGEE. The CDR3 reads CASSGLAGGLYEQYF. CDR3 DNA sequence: TGTGCCAGCAGCGGACTAGCGGGAGGGCTCTACGAGCAGTACTTC.

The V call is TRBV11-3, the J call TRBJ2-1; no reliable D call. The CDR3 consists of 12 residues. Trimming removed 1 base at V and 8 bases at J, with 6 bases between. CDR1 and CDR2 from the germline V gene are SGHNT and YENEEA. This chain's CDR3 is CASSLGADEQFF. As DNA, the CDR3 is TGTGCCAGCAGCTTAGGAGCAGATGAGCAGTTCTTC.

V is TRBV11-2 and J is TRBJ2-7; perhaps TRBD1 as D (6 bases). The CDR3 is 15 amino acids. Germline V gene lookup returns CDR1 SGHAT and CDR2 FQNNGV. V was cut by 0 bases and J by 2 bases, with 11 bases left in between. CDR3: CASSLDRGHAYEQYF. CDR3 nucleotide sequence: TGTGCCAGCAGCTTAGACAGGGGACACGCCTACGAGCAGTACTTC.